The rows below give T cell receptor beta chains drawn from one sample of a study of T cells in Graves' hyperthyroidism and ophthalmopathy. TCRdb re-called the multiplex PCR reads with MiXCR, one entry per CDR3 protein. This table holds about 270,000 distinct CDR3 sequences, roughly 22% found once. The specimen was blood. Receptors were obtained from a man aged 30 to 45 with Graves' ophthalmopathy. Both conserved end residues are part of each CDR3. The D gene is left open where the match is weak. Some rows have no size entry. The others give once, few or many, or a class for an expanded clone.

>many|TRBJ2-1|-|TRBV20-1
TGCAGTGCGAGAGATAGGGACATCCACAATGAGCAGTTCTTC
CSARDRDIHNEQFF
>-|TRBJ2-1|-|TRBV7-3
TGTGCCAGCAGCTCGCAGGGGGGGGTCAATGAGCAGTTCTTC
CASSSQGGVNEQFF
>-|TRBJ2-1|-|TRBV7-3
TGTGCCAGCAGCTTAACCCTGGGATCGGGACCCACGCGAGTGAATGAGCAGTTCTTC
CASSLTLGSGPTRVNEQFF
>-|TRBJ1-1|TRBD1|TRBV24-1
TGTGCCACCAGTGATCGGGACAGTGAAGCTTTCTTT
CATSDRDSEAFF
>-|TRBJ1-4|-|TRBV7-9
TGTGCCAGCAGCAAGACAGGACAGAATGAAAAACTGTTTTTT
CASSKTGQNEKLFF
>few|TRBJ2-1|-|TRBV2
TGTGCCAGCACCGAGGACTCCTACAATGAGCAGTTCTTC
CASTEDSYNEQFF
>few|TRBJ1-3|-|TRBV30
TGTGCCTGGAGTTCTCCGAATACCATATATTTT
CAWSSPNTIYF
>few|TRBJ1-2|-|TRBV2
TGTGCCAGCAGTGAAGCGGGCTATGGCTACACCTTC
CASSEAGYGYTF
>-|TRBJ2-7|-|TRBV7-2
TGTGCCAGCAGCTTAGGAGGGGGGGGCGAGCAGTACTTC
CASSLGGGGEQYF
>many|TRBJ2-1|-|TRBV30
TGTGCCTGGAGTGTAAAGGTGGACTCGGAGCAGTTCTTC
CAWSVKVDSEQFF
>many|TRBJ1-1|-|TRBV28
TGTGCCAGCAGTCTCTTCAGGGGAAGAGCTTTCTTT
CASSLFRGRAFF
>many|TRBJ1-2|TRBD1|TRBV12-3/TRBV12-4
TGTGCCAGCAGTGAACAGGGGGTAGCTAACTATGGCTACACCTTC
CASSEQGVANYGYTF
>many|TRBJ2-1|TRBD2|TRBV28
TGTGCCAGCAGTTCCCCGACTAGCGGGAGCCATGAGCAGTTCTTC
CASSSPTSGSHEQFF
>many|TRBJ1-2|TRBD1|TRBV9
TGTGCCAGCAGCGCCGCCGGGACAGACAGCTATGGCTACACCTTC
CASSAAGTDSYGYTF
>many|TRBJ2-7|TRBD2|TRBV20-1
TGCAGTGCTAGAGATAACGGGAGGGGTACCTACGAGCAGTACTTC
CSARDNGRGTYEQYF
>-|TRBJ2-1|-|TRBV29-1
TGCAGCGTTGAAGGGGACACCTACAATGAGCAGTTCTTC
CSVEGDTYNEQFF
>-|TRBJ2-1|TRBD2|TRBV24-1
TGTGCCACCAGTGATCCTCGGGTGACTAGCGGGAGGGGTGAGCAGTTCTTC
CATSDPRVTSGRGEQFF
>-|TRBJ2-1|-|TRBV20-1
TGCAGTGCCAGGGACGCGGTCCACTACAATGAGCAGTTCTTC
CSARDAVHYNEQFF
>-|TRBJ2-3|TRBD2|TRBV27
TGTGCCAGTAGCGGCGGGAGGGCCTTCACAGATACGCAGTATTTT
CASSGGRAFTDTQYF
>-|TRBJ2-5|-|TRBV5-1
TGCGCCAGCAGCGCAGGCTGGCTTAGTTCCCAAGAGACCCAGTACTTC
CASSAGWLSSQETQYF
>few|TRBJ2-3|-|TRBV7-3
TGTGCCAGCAGCTCAATTGGGGGGCCCACAGATACGCAGTATTTT
CASSSIGGPTDTQYF
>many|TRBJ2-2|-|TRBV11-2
TGTGCCAGCAGCCCCACCCGGGTGAACACCGGGGAGCTGTTTTTT
CASSPTRVNTGELFF
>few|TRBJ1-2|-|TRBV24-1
TGTGCCACCAGTGATTTCGGCTCCGGGAACTATGGCTACACCTTC
CATSDFGSGNYGYTF
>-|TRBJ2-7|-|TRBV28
TGTGCCAGCCGGAGGGGACGGGCCTACGAGCAGTACTTC
CASRRGRAYEQYF
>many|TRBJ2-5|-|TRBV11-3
TGTGCCAGCAGCCAAAGGTCACAAGAGACCCAGTACTTC
CASSQRSQETQYF
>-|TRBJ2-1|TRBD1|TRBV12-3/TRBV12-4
TGTGCCAGCAGTTTATGGGGGGACAGGGTGTACAATGAGCAGTTCTTC
CASSLWGDRVYNEQFF
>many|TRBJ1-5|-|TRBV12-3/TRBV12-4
TGTGCCAGTTCTTTTGGGCTGACCCAGCCCCAGCATTTT
CASSFGLTQPQHF
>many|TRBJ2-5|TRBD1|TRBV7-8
TGTGCCAGCAGCTGGGGGACAGTCTCGAAAGAGACCCAGTACTTC
CASSWGTVSKETQYF
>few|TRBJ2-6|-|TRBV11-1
TGTGCCAGCAGCTCCCTAGGCTCGGGGGCCAACGTCCTGACTTTC
CASSSLGSGANVLTF
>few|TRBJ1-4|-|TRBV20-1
TGCAGTGCTAGAGATCGGGGAGGGTGGGGAAAACTGTTTTTT
CSARDRGGWGKLFF
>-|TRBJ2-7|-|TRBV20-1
TGCAGTGCTAGAGACGTCTACGAGCAGTACTTC
CSARDVYEQYF
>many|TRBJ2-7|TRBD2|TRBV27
TGTGCCAGCAGATCCGGGACTAGCGGATTCTACGAGCAGTACTTC
CASRSGTSGFYEQYF
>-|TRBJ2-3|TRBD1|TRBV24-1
TGTGCCACCAGTGACCCATCAAAAAACAGGGGGAACAGCACAGATACGCAGTATTTT
CATSDPSKNRGNSTDTQYF
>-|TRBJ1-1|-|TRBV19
TGTGCCAGTAGCCGCGGACGGTTACCTAACACTGAAGCTTTCTTT
CASSRGRLPNTEAFF
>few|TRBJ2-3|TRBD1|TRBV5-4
TGTGCCAGCAGACTGCTGACAGGGGCATCAGATACGCAGTATTTT
CASRLLTGASDTQYF
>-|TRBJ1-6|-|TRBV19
TGTGCCAGTAGCGGAAGGTTTTCCTATAATTCACCCCTCCACTTT
CASSGRFSYNSPLHF
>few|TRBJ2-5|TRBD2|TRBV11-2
TGTGCCAGCAGCTTAGGACTAGCGGGAGTAGAGACCCAGTACTTC
CASSLGLAGVETQYF
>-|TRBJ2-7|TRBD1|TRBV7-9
TGTGCCAGCAGCACCTCACACAACGACAGGGGCCTCTACGAGCAGTACTTC
CASSTSHNDRGLYEQYF
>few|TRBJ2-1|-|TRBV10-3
TGTGCCATCAGTGGGGACGGTTCCTCCTACAATGAGCAGTTCTTC
CAISGDGSSYNEQFF
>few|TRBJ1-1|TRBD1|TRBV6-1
TGTGCCAGCAGTACGACAGGGTCGGACACTGAAGCTTTCTTT
CASSTTGSDTEAFF
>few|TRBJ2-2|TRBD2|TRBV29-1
TGCAGCACGGGCGGGAGAGGAAACACCGGGGAGCTGTTTTTT
CSTGGRGNTGELFF
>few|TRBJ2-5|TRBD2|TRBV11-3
TGTGCCAGCAGCTACGGGACTAGCGGGAGGACAGAGACCCAGTACTTC
CASSYGTSGRTETQYF